Listed below are T cell receptor beta chains from one sample, sequenced in a study of T cell responses to AZD1222 COVID-19 vaccine. Profiled with immunoSEQ multiplex PCR; TCRdb holds only in-frame clones, not every one. The sample includes about 110,000 clones, 88% of them seen just once. Here the sequenced sample was peripheral blood, taken on day 0 of AZD1222 vaccination. These receptors were obtained from an adult in good health. Each CDR3 is given with its conserved first and last residue. Each record gives: J gene, V gene, CDR3 length, D gene, clone size, CDR3 protein, CDR3 DNA. D genes are given only for firm matches. Size values are once, few and many counts, or a class for expanded clones, and some rows have none.

J: TRBJ1-2
V: TRBV4-3
length: 14
D: .
size: .
CDR3: CASSPGRGNYGYTF
DNA: TGCGCCAGCAGCCCGGGGAGGGGGAACTATGGCTACACCTTC

J: TRBJ2-7
V: TRBV6-2/TRBV6-3
length: 12
D: .
size: .
CDR3: CASSNDYHEQYF
DNA: TGTGCCAGCAGTAACGACTACCACGAGCAGTACTTC

J: TRBJ1-2
V: TRBV3-1/TRBV3-2
length: 13
D: TRBD1
size: .
CDR3: CASRGTVNYGYTF
DNA: TGTGCCAGCAGAGGGACAGTTAACTATGGCTACACCTTC

J: TRBJ1-1
V: TRBV5-6
length: 13
D: .
size: .
CDR3: CASSSDVNTEAFF
DNA: TGTGCCAGCAGCTCAGACGTGAACACTGAAGCTTTCTTT

J: TRBJ1-3
V: TRBV30
length: 13
D: .
size: .
CDR3: CAWTRGPSNTIYF
DNA: TGTGCCTGGACTCGGGGCCCGAGTAACACCATATATTTT

J: TRBJ1-2
V: TRBV5-3
length: 16
D: .
size: .
CDR3: CARSLACIQGGYGYTF
DNA: TGTGCCAGAAGCTTGGCCTGTATCCAGGGCGGCTATGGCTACACCTTC

J: TRBJ2-2
V: TRBV6-5
length: 15
D: .
size: .
CDR3: CASSQPGTYTGELFF
DNA: TGTGCCAGCAGTCAACCCGGGACCTACACCGGGGAGCTGTTTTTT

J: TRBJ2-3
V: TRBV19
length: 14
D: TRBD2
size: .
CDR3: CASTIAGGTDTQYF
DNA: TGTGCCAGTACTATAGCGGGAGGCACAGATACGCAGTATTTT

J: TRBJ2-7
V: TRBV6-2/TRBV6-3
length: 15
D: TRBD2
size: .
CDR3: CASSPGLALLGEQYF
DNA: TGTGCCAGCAGTCCGGGACTAGCCCTACTCGGCGAGCAGTACTTC

J: TRBJ2-2
V: TRBV5-1
length: 15
D: .
size: few
CDR3: CASSLEGTYTGELFF
DNA: TGCGCCAGCAGCTTGGAGGGGACCTACACCGGGGAGCTGTTTTTT

J: TRBJ1-1
V: TRBV4-2
length: 14
D: TRBD1
size: .
CDR3: CASSRSQGEAEAFF
DNA: TGTGCCAGCAGCCGATCACAGGGGGAGGCTGAAGCTTTCTTT

J: TRBJ1-6
V: TRBV6-2/TRBV6-3
length: 14
D: .
size: .
CDR3: CASSYKQGASPLHF
DNA: TGTGCCAGCAGTTACAAACAGGGCGCTTCACCCCTCCACTTT

J: TRBJ2-2
V: TRBV12-5
length: 18
D: TRBD1
size: .
CDR3: CASGLVLGQGSYTGELFF
DNA: TGTGCTAGTGGTTTGGTACTGGGACAGGGATCTTACACCGGGGAGCTGTTTTTT

J: TRBJ2-7
V: TRBV9
length: 15
D: TRBD1
size: .
CDR3: CASSAGTGASYEQYF
DNA: TGTGCCAGCAGCGCCGGGACAGGGGCTTCCTACGAGCAGTACTTC

J: TRBJ2-7
V: TRBV11-2
length: 16
D: .
size: .
CDR3: CASSLYRQALTYEQYF
DNA: TGTGCCAGCAGCTTATACCGACAGGCTCTAACCTACGAGCAGTACTTC

J: TRBJ1-5
V: TRBV5-4
length: 14
D: .
size: .
CDR3: CASSLDKSNQPQHF
DNA: TGTGCCAGCAGCTTGGACAAGAGCAATCAGCCCCAGCATTTT

J: TRBJ1-1
V: TRBV28
length: 15
D: TRBD1
size: .
CDR3: CASRPVGQLNTEAFF
DNA: TGTGCCAGCAGGCCGGTGGGACAGTTGAACACTGAAGCTTTCTTT

J: TRBJ1-1
V: TRBV9
length: 18
D: TRBD1
size: .
CDR3: CASSAIALLGQGSTEAFF
DNA: TGTGCCAGCAGCGCCATCGCGCTATTGGGACAGGGGAGTACTGAAGCTTTCTTT

J: TRBJ2-3
V: TRBV7-3
length: 16
D: TRBD2
size: .
CDR3: CASSWGLAGYTDTQYF
DNA: TGTGCCAGCAGCTGGGGACTAGCGGGATATACAGATACGCAGTATTTT

J: TRBJ1-6
V: TRBV7-9
length: 15
D: .
size: few
CDR3: CASSLASGWSSPLHF
DNA: TGTGCCAGCAGCTTAGCGTCAGGGTGGAGTTCACCCCTCCACTTT

J: TRBJ2-5
V: TRBV4-1
length: 15
D: .
size: .
CDR3: CASSQDGLVGETQYF
DNA: TGCGCCAGCAGCCAAGATGGGCTAGTGGGGGAGACCCAGTACTTC

J: TRBJ2-7
V: TRBV28
length: 15
D: TRBD2
size: .
CDR3: CASSWTSQSSYEQYF
DNA: TGTGCCAGCAGCTGGACTAGTCAGAGCTCCTACGAGCAGTACTTC

J: TRBJ2-4
V: TRBV19
length: 13
D: .
size: .
CDR3: CASSQTPQNIQYF
DNA: TGTGCCAGTAGTCAGACACCACAAAACATTCAGTACTTC

J: TRBJ1-6
V: TRBV5-8
length: 16
D: .
size: .
CDR3: CASSLGLRDTNSPLHF
DNA: TGTGCCAGCAGCTTGGGCCTCCGGGATACGAATTCACCCCTCCACTTT

J: TRBJ2-7
V: TRBV5-6
length: 15
D: .
size: .
CDR3: CASSLTQGDTYEQYF
DNA: TGTGCCAGCAGCCTTACACAGGGCGACACCTACGAGCAGTACTTC

J: TRBJ2-3
V: TRBV5-1
length: 14
D: .
size: .
CDR3: CASSLGKRADTQYF
DNA: TGCGCCAGCAGCTTGGGGAAAAGGGCAGATACGCAGTATTTT

J: TRBJ2-6
V: TRBV7-9
length: 13
D: .
size: .
CDR3: CASQAGGANVLTF
DNA: TGTGCCAGCCAGGCGGGCGGGGCCAACGTCCTGACTTTC

J: TRBJ1-5
V: TRBV7-2
length: 14
D: .
size: .
CDR3: CASSPTGSNQPQHF
DNA: TGTGCCAGCAGCCCGACGGGAAGCAATCAGCCCCAGCATTTT

J: TRBJ1-2
V: TRBV7-9
length: 13
D: .
size: .
CDR3: CASSSRETRGYTF
DNA: TGTGCCAGCAGCTCACGGGAGACGCGGGGCTACACCTTC

J: TRBJ1-2
V: TRBV25-1
length: 13
D: .
size: .
CDR3: CASSDGFQLGYTF
DNA: TGTGCCAGCAGTGATGGGTTTCAACTCGGCTACACCTTC

J: TRBJ1-5
V: TRBV27
length: 16
D: TRBD1
size: .
CDR3: CASSLHLGQGGQPQHF
DNA: TGTGCCAGCAGTTTACATCTGGGACAGGGCGGACAGCCCCAGCATTTT

J: TRBJ1-5
V: TRBV7-2
length: 15
D: .
size: once
CDR3: CASSLMRGIVQPQHF
DNA: TGTGCCAGCAGCTTAATGAGGGGAATCGTTCAGCCCCAGCATTTT

J: TRBJ1-3
V: TRBV10-3
length: 13
D: TRBD1
size: .
CDR3: CAASGTGGNTIYF
DNA: TGTGCCGCCTCTGGGACAGGGGGAAACACCATATATTTT

J: TRBJ2-1
V: TRBV6-2/TRBV6-3
length: 17
D: TRBD2
size: .
CDR3: CASSSGLAGSSYNEQFF
DNA: TGTGCCAGCAGCTCCGGACTAGCGGGGAGCTCCTACAATGAGCAGTTCTTC

J: TRBJ2-7
V: TRBV6-4
length: 14
D: TRBD1
size: .
CDR3: CASSVEQGDYEQYF
DNA: TGTGCCAGCAGTGTGGAACAGGGGGATTACGAGCAGTACTTC

J: TRBJ2-5
V: TRBV6-5
length: 12
D: TRBD2
size: .
CDR3: CASRHRTSDLYF
DNA: TGTGCCAGCAGACACAGGACTAGCGACTTATACTTC

J: TRBJ2-1
V: TRBV6-2/TRBV6-3
length: 19
D: .
size: .
CDR3: CASSYSPGVSSPYNNEQFF
DNA: TGTGCCAGCAGTTACTCTCCGGGAGTCTCTTCCCCTTATAACAATGAGCAGTTCTTC

J: TRBJ1-1
V: TRBV5-1
length: 16
D: .
size: .
CDR3: CASSPGALSMGTEAFF
DNA: TGCGCCAGCAGCCCCGGTGCTCTCTCCATGGGGACTGAAGCTTTCTTT

J: TRBJ1-2
V: TRBV6-5
length: 12
D: .
size: once
CDR3: CASSPKRGGYTF
DNA: TGTGCCAGCAGTCCTAAGCGGGGTGGCTACACCTTC

J: TRBJ2-3
V: TRBV7-9
length: 13
D: .
size: .
CDR3: CASSLPDGDTQYF
DNA: TGTGCCAGCAGCTTACCCGATGGAGATACGCAGTATTTT

J: TRBJ2-3
V: TRBV9
length: 17
D: TRBD1
size: .
CDR3: CASSVAKGQGATDTQYF
DNA: TGTGCCAGCAGCGTAGCGAAAGGGCAGGGGGCGACAGATACGCAGTATTTT

J: TRBJ1-5
V: TRBV5-5
length: 16
D: .
size: .
CDR3: CASSLDAGRSNQPQHF
DNA: TGTGCCAGCAGCTTGGATGCAGGGAGAAGCAATCAGCCCCAGCATTTT

J: TRBJ2-3
V: TRBV13
length: 16
D: .
size: .
CDR3: CASSLEGSSRSHTQYF
DNA: TGTGCCAGCAGCTTAGAGGGTAGTAGCAGATCTCATACGCAGTATTTT

J: TRBJ1-3
V: TRBV19
length: 14
D: .
size: .
CDR3: CASSMFRTGNTIYF
DNA: TGTGCCAGTAGTATGTTCCGGACTGGAAACACCATATATTTT

J: TRBJ1-3
V: TRBV6-1
length: 16
D: TRBD1
size: .
CDR3: CASSEGQGFVDNTIYF
DNA: TGTGCCAGCAGTGAAGGACAGGGTTTCGTAGATAACACCATATATTTT

J: TRBJ1-6
V: TRBV5-1
length: 18
D: TRBD1
size: .
CDR3: CASAGTGVGGSYNSPLHF
DNA: TGCGCCAGCGCCGGGACAGGGGTAGGGGGCTCCTATAATTCACCCCTCCACTTT

J: TRBJ2-2
V: TRBV11-2
length: 14
D: .
size: .
CDR3: CASSLGPYTGELFF
DNA: TGTGCCAGCAGCTTAGGACCCTACACCGGGGAGCTGTTTTTT

J: TRBJ2-5
V: TRBV28
length: 13
D: .
size: .
CDR3: CASSLGGTETQYF
DNA: TGTGCCAGCAGCTTGGGGGGTACAGAGACCCAGTACTTC

J: TRBJ1-5
V: TRBV30
length: 13
D: .
size: .
CDR3: CAWSVRPNQPQHF
DNA: TGTGCCTGGAGTGTACGCCCCAATCAGCCCCAGCATTTT

J: TRBJ2-4
V: TRBV5-5
length: 17
D: TRBD1
size: .
CDR3: CASSWDSRPLAKNIQYF
DNA: TGTGCCAGCAGCTGGGACAGCCGACCCCTAGCCAAAAACATTCAGTACTTC

J: TRBJ1-2
V: TRBV6-1
length: 14
D: .
size: .
CDR3: CASSDRWTVDGYTF
DNA: TGTGCCAGCAGTGATCGGTGGACCGTTGATGGCTACACCTTC

J: TRBJ1-2
V: TRBV19
length: 16
D: .
size: once
CDR3: CASSIGRVRENYGYTF
DNA: TGTGCCAGTAGTATCGGCAGGGTCAGAGAAAACTATGGCTACACCTTC

J: TRBJ2-1
V: TRBV4-1
length: 14
D: .
size: .
CDR3: CASSLHRNYNEQFF
DNA: TGCGCCAGCAGCCTGCATCGGAATTACAATGAGCAGTTCTTC

J: TRBJ2-2
V: TRBV6-5
length: 16
D: .
size: .
CDR3: CASSYFGSTNTGELFF
DNA: TGTGCCAGCAGTTACTTTGGGTCGACCAACACCGGGGAGCTGTTTTTT

J: TRBJ2-1
V: TRBV5-1
length: 15
D: .
size: .
CDR3: CASSLVGQGGNEQFF
DNA: TGCGCCAGCAGCTTGGTAGGGCAGGGCGGGAATGAGCAGTTCTTC